This T cell receptor beta chain is from a study of technical replicates of blood from a few donors. This table comes from immunoSEQ multiplex PCR, and its TCRdb copy is limited to in-frame clones, with some not included. The data show about 84,000 clones, roughly 93% seen once. The V segment lost 5 bases and the J segment 6 bases; nucleotides outside the gene matches: 4. Per the germline V gene, CDR1 is SEHNR and CDR2 is FQNEAQ (reference sequence). The CDR3 consists of 13 residues. V and J are TRBV7-9 and TRBJ1-2; 9 bases match TRBD1. This TCR was sampled from a human donor in good health. Material for sequencing was T cells isolated from PBMCs. This CDR3 is CASSIGQGNGYTF. The CDR3 DNA follows: TGTGCCAGCAGCATCGGACAGGGGAATGGCTACACCTTC.